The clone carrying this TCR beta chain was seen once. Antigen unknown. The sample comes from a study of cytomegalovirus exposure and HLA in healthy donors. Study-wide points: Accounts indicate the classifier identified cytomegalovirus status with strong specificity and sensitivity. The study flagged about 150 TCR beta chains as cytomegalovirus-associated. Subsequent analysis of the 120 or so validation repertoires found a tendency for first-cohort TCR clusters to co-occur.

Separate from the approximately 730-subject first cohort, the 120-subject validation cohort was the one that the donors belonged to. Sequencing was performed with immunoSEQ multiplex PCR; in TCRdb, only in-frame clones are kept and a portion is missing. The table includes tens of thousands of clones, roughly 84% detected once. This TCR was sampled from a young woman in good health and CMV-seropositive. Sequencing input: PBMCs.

The CDR3 bases are TGTGCCAGCAGCCAAGATGGCGGGGGGGAAGGGGATACGCAGTATTTT. Residues: CASSQDGGGEGDTQYF. This rearrangement joins TRBV4-2 to TRBJ2-3, with 9 bases matching TRBD2. Germline V lookup: CDR1 LGHNA, CDR2 YNFKEQ. The CDR3 length is 16 residues. Losses at the gene ends were 0 bases for V and 6 bases for J; bases not matched to a gene: 7.